This is a list of T cell receptor beta chains from one sample in a study of T cells after yellow fever vaccination. TCRdb re-called the 5' RACE reads with MiXCR, one entry per CDR3 protein. Among 550,000 or so distinct CDR3 sequences listed, 15% to 20% were seen once. This specimen was PBMCs, taken 15 days after the yellow fever booster vaccination. The receptors here all came from a young man who received the YFV17D yellow fever vaccine. The CDR3 runs from the conserved cysteine through the conserved F or W. A D gene is named only where the DNA matches it firmly. Clone size is not always given. Where it is, it says once, few, many or a class for expanded clones.

D	size	V	J	length	DNA	CDR3
TRBD1	few	TRBV20-1	TRBJ1-5	14	TGCAGTGCTCGACAGGGGATTGGCAATCAGCCCCAGCATTTT	CSARQGIGNQPQHF
.	.	TRBV6-5	TRBJ2-1	19	TGTGCCAGCAGTTACTCAGGGGGCGCGTTGGGACTAGAAATCAATGAGCAGTTCTTC	CASSYSGGALGLEINEQFF
TRBD1	.	TRBV5-4	TRBJ1-1	15	TGTGCCAGCAGCTGGAAGACAGGGACGAACACTGAAGCTTTCTTT	CASSWKTGTNTEAFF
TRBD1	few	TRBV10-3	TRBJ1-1	14	TGTGCCATCAGTGGGGACAGAATGAACACTGAAGCTTTCTTT	CAISGDRMNTEAFF
TRBD2	.	TRBV20-1	TRBJ2-5	14	TGCAGTGCCAATACAGCGGGGGTCCAAGAGACCCAGTACTTC	CSANTAGVQETQYF
.	.	TRBV12-3/TRBV12-4	TRBJ2-3	14	TGTGCCAGCTCCCTGCCCGTCATCACAGATACGCAGTATTTT	CASSLPVITDTQYF
TRBD1	.	TRBV7-9	TRBJ1-2	14	TGTGCCAGCACTTCGCCGGGACAGCCATATGGCTACACCTTC	CASTSPGQPYGYTF
TRBD1	few	TRBV6-2/TRBV6-3	TRBJ2-7	14	TGTGCCAGCAGGAGGGACAGGGCGACCCACGAGCAGTACTTC	CASRRDRATHEQYF
.	few	TRBV5-1	TRBJ2-7	14	TGCGCCAGCAGCTCCTCCTCTCCGGGGAACGAGCAGTACTTC	CASSSSSPGNEQYF
.	few	TRBV20-1	TRBJ2-1	16	TGCAGTGCTAGAACCCCTCTGGCGGCCTCCTACAATGAGCAGTTCTTC	CSARTPLAASYNEQFF
.	few	TRBV25-1	TRBJ2-1	11	TGTGCCAGCACCAGCAGGGTCGCGCAGTTCTTC	CASTSRVAQFF
.	.	TRBV13	TRBJ2-7	13	TGTGCCAGCAGCTTAGGCGCGAACTACGAGCAGTACTTC	CASSLGANYEQYF
.	few	TRBV5-6	TRBJ2-3	15	TGTGCCAGCAGCTTGGCCGGGGTTAAGACAGATACGCAGTATTTT	CASSLAGVKTDTQYF
.	.	TRBV19	TRBJ1-5	13	TGTGCCAGTAGCCCTACCCGGGTTTCAGAGATGAATTTT	CASSPTRVSEMNF
.	.	TRBV27	TRBJ1-4	16	TGTGCCAGCAGTTTATCGCATCCAGGGGCGACTGAAAAACTGTTTTTT	CASSLSHPGATEKLFF